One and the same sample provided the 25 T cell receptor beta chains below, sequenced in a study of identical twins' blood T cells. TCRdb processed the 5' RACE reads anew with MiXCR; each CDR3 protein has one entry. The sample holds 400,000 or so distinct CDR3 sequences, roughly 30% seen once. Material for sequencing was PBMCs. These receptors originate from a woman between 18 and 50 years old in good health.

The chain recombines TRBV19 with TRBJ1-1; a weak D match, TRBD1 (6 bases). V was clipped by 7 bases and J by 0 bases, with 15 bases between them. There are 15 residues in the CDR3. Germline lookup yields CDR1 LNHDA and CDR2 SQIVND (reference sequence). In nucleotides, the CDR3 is TGTGCCAGTACCCCACGGGACATTATGAACACTGAAGCTTTCTTT. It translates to CASTPRDIMNTEAFF.

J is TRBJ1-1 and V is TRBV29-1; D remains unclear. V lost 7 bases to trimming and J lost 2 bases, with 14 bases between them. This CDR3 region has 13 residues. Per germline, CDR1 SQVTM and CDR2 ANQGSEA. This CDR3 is CSGRKAVNTEAFF. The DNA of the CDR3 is TGCAGCGGCAGGAAGGCAGTCAACACTGAAGCTTTCTTT.

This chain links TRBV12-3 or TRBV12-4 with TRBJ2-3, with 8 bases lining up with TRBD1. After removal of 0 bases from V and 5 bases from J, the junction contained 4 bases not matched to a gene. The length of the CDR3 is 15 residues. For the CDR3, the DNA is TGTGCCAGCAGTTTAGCGGGACAGGCATTAGATACGCAGTATTTT. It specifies CASSLAGQALDTQYF.

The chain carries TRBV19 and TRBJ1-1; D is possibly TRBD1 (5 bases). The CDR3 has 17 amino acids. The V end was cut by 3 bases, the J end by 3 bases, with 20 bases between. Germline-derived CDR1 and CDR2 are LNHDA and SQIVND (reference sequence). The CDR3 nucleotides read TGTGCCAGTAGTATGCCTTCTCCGGGGCGCAGGTACACTGAAGCTTTCTTT. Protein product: CASSMPSPGRRYTEAFF.

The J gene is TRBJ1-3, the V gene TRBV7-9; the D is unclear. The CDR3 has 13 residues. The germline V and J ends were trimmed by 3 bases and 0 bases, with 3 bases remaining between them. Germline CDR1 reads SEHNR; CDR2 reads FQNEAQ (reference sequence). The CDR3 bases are TGTGCCAGCAGCTTCACCTCTGGAAACACCATATATTTT. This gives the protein CASSFTSGNTIYF.

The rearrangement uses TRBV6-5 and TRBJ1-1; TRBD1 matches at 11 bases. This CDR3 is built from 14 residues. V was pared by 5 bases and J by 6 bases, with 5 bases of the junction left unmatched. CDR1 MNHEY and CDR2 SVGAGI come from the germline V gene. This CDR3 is CASSRTGGVAEAFF. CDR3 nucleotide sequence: TGTGCCAGCAGTAGGACAGGGGGCGTCGCTGAAGCTTTCTTT.

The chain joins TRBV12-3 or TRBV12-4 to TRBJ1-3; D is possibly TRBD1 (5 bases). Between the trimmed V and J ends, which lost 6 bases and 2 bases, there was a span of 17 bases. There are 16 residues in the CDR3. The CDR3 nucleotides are TGTGCCAGCAGCCTTTCGGGGGGAGTAACTGGAAACACCATATATTTT. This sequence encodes CASSLSGGVTGNTIYF.

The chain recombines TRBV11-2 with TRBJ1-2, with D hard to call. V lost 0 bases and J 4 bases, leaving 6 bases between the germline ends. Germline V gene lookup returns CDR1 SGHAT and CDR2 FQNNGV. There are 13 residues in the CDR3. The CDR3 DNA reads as TGTGCCAGCAGCTTAGATCTCGCCTATGGCTACACCTTC. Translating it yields CASSLDLAYGYTF.

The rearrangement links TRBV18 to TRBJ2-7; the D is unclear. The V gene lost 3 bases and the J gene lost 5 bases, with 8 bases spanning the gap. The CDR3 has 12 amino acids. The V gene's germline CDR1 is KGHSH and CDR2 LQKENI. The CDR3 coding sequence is TGTGCCAGCTCACCTGGGTCCCACGAGCAGTACTTC. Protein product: CASSPGSHEQYF.

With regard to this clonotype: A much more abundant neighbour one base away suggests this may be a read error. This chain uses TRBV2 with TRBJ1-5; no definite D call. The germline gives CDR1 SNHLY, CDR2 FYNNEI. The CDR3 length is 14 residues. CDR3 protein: CACSEAESNQPQHF. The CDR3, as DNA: TGTGCCTGCAGTGAAGCGGAAAGCAATCAGCCCCAGCATTTT.

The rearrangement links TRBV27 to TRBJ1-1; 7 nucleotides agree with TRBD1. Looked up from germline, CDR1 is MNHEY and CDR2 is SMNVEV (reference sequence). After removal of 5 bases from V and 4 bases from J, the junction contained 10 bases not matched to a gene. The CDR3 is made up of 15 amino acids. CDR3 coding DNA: TGTGCCAGCAGTAACTATGGACAGGTATCCACTGAAGCTTTCTTT. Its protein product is CASSNYGQVSTEAFF.

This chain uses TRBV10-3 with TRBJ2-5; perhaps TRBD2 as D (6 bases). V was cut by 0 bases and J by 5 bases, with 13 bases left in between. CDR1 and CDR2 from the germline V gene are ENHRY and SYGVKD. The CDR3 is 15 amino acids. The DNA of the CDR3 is TGTGCCATCAGTGAGTCGGTTTTAAGCGGGGAGACCCAGTACTTC. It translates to CAISESVLSGETQYF.

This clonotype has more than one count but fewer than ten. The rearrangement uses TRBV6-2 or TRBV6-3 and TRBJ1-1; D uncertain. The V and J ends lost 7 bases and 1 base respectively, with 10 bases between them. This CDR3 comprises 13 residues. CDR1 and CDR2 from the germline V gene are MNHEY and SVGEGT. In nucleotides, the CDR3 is TGTGCCAGCACCTCGGGGAGGAACACTGAAGCTTTCTTT. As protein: CASTSGRNTEAFF.

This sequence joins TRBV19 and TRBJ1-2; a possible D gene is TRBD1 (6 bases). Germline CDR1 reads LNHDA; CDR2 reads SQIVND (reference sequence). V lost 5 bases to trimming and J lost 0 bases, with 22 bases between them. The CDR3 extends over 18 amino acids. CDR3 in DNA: TGTGCCAGTAGTGGTCCAGGCGACAGGATTTGGACTAACTATGGCTACACCTTC. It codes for CASSGPGDRIWTNYGYTF.

Written as DNA, the CDR3 is TGTGCCAGCAGTCTATCAGGGGGGGGCAGTGAAGCTTTCTTT. It yields the protein CASSLSGGGSEAFF. The chain couples TRBV11-2 to TRBJ1-1; 7 bases fit TRBD1. This CDR3 is 14 amino acids long. Germline V gene data show CDR1 as SGHAT and CDR2 as FQNNGV. After removal of 6 bases from V and 7 bases from J, the junction contained 11 bases not matched to a gene.

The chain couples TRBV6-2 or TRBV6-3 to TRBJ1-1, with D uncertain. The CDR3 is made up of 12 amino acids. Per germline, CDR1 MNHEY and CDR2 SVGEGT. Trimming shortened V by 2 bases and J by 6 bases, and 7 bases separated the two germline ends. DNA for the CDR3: TGTGCCAGCAGTTACGTCGGACCTGAAGCTTTCTTT. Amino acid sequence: CASSYVGPEAFF.

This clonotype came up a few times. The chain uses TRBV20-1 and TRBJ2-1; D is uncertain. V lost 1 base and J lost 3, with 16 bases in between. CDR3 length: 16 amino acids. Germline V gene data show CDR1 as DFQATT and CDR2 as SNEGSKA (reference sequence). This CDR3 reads CSARVGPARGYNEQFF. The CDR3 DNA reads TGCAGTGCTAGAGTAGGGCCAGCTCGTGGCTACAATGAGCAGTTCTTC.

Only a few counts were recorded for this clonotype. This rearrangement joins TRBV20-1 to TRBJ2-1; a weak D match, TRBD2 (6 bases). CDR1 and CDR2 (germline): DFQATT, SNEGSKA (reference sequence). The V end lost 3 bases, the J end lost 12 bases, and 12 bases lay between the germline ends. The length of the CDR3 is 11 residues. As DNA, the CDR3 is TGCAGTGCTAGGGGGGACTTCTTGCAGTTCTTC. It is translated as CSARGDFLQFF.

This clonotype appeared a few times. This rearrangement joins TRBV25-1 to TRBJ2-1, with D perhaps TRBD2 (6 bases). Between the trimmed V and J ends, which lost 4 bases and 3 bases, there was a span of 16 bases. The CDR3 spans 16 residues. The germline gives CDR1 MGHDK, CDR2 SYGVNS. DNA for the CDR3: TGTGCCAGCAGTGGTTTTCGGGCGGGGCGCTACAATGAGCAGTTCTTC. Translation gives CASSGFRAGRYNEQFF.

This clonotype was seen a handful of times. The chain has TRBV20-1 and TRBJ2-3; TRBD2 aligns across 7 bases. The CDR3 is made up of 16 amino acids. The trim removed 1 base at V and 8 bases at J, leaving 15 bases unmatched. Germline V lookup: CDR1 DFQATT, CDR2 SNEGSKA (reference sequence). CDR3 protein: CSARGIVRREMFTQYF. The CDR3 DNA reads TGCAGTGCTAGAGGCATAGTACGGCGGGAGATGTTTACGCAGTATTTT.

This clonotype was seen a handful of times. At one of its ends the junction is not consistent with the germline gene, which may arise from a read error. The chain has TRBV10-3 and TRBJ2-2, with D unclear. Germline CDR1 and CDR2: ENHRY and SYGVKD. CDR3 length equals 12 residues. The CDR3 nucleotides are TGTGCCATCAGGGAGTCCGCCGGGGAGCTGTTTTTT. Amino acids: CAIRESAGELFF.

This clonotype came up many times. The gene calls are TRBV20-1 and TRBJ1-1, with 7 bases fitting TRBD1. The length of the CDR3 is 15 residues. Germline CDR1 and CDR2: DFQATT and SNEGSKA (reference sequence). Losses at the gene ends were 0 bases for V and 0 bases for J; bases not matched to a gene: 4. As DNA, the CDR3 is TGCAGTGCTAGAGAAGGGGGCGGTCTGAACACTGAAGCTTTCTTT. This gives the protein CSAREGGGLNTEAFF.

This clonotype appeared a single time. CDR3 residues: CASSQDYTGSVAEAFF. In nucleotides, the CDR3 is TGTGCCAGCAGCCAAGATTATACGGGGTCGGTGGCTGAAGCTTTCTTT. The chain carries TRBV3-1 and TRBJ1-1, with D uncertain. This CDR3 has 16 residues. Germline V lookup: CDR1 LGHDT, CDR2 YNNKEL (reference sequence). V was shortened by 0 bases and J by 6 bases, with 17 bases between the two germline ends.

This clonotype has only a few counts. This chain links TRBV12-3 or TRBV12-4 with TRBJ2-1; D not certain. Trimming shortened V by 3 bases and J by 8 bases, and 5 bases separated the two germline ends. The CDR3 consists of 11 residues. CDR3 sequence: CASSLDYEQFF. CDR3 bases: TGTGCCAGCAGTTTGGATTATGAGCAGTTCTTC.

The CDR3 DNA reads TGTGCCAGCAAATTACAGGGGGCGAATTCCATCGAGCAGTACTTC. Protein product: CASKLQGANSIEQYF. V gene TRBV27 combines with J gene TRBJ2-7; TRBD1 matches at 9 bases. V trimming: 7 bases; J trimming: 6 bases; junction bases outside the gene matches: 13. The CDR3 contains 15 residues. Germline assignment: CDR1 MNHEY and CDR2 SMNVEV (reference sequence).